A single TCR beta chain is shown here with its context. As yet, its antigen is unknown. This CDR3 is built from 16 residues. As for time point: pretreatment peripheral blood. The sample belongs to a study of PD-L1 blockade in urothelial cancer. About the study: T cell content in blood samples showed a median of 141,255.

Here immunoSEQ multiplex PCR was the method, and the copy in TCRdb shows in-frame clones only, minus some. The sample holds some 56,000 clones, over 75% seen once. Findings of the study overall: Sub-median blood TCR clonality before treatment predicted longer survival.

This TCR was recovered from a man aged 65 to 85 with urothelial cancer. The source material was PBMCs, sampled around atezolizumab (anti-PD-L1) treatment. The V call is TRBV1, the J call TRBJ2-2; the DNA was not used to check the table's D call, TRBD2. TRBV1 is a pseudogene segment. The CDR3 is CTSSPRGESDTGELFF. For the CDR3, the DNA is TGCACCAGCAGCCCCCGGGGGGAGTCGGACACCGGGGAGCTGTTTTTT.